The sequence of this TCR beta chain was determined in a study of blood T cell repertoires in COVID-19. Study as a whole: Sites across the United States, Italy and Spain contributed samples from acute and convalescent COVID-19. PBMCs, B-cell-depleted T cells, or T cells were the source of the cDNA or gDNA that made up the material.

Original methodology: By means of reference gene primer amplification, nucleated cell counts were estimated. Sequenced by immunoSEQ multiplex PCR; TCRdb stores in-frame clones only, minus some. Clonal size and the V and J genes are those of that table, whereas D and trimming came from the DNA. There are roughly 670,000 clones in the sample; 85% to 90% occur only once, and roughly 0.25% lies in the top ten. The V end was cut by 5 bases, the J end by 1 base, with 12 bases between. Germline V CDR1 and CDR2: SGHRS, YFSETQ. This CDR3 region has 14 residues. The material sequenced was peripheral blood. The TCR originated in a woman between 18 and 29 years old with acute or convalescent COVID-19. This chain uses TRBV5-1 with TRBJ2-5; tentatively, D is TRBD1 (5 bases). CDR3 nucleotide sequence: TGCGCCAGCAGAAAGGGAACAGGCCAAGAGACCCAGTACTTC. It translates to CASRKGTGQETQYF.